The 20 T cell receptor beta chains in this list originate from one sample, sequenced in a study of graft-versus-host responses after intestinal transplantation. Responders (approximately 200,000, CFSE-labeled) were co-plated with approximately 200,000 irradiated, violet-dye-labeled stimulators. Generated by immunoSEQ multiplex PCR, the TCRdb table keeps only in-frame clones and is missing some. Of roughly 20,000 clones listed, about 41% are singletons. Sequences were derived from alloreactive CD8+ T cells from a mixed lymphocyte reaction culture, sampled before transplantation. Documented subset: CFSE-low proliferating T cells sorted from approximately six-day pre-transplant mixed lymphocyte reaction (GvH or HvG direction). The receptor set was obtained from a human patient who was an organ donor for intestinal transplantation.

This chain uses TRBV27 with TRBJ2-2, with 9 bases fitting TRBD2. Germline loops: CDR1 MNHEY, CDR2 SMNVEV (reference sequence). This CDR3 has 20 amino acids. V dropped 3 bases and J dropped 2; count of bases not matched to a gene: 16. CDR3 sequence reads: CASSFRVRNLAGRNTGELFF. CDR3 DNA: TGTGCCAGCAGTTTCCGAGTTCGAAATCTAGCGGGACGAAACACCGGGGAGCTGTTTTTT.

This clone is labeled as medium-sized (0.01 to 0.1%). This chain links TRBV4-2 with TRBJ2-1; weak D call: TRBD2 (6 bases). Per the germline V gene, CDR1 is LGHNA and CDR2 is YNFKEQ. Trimming took off 1 base at V and 8 bases at J, with 15 bases between the two ends. This CDR3 is built from 15 residues. CDR3 DNA: TGTGCCAGCAGCCAAGTGAAGGAGGGTGCGGATGAGCAGTTCTTC. This gives the protein CASSQVKEGADEQFF.

The chain recombines TRBV6-5 with TRBJ2-5, with D hard to call. Trimming left V 5 bases short and J 1 base short, with 14 bases between. Germline V lookup: CDR1 MNHEY, CDR2 SVGAGI. CDR3 length: 15 amino acids. This CDR3 is CASSVSPGVQETQYF. CDR3 nucleotides: TGTGCCAGCAGTGTCTCCCCAGGAGTCCAAGAGACCCAGTACTTC.

This clone turned up a few times. The CDR3 protein is CASSSGAGTQYF. The CDR3 nucleotides read TGTGCCAGCAGTTCCGGGGCAGGGACCCAGTACTTC. This chain uses TRBV27 with TRBJ2-5; D tentatively fits TRBD1 or TRBD2 (5 bases each). Trimming stripped 4 bases from V and 7 bases from J, with 10 bases between. CDR1 and CDR2 from the germline V gene are MNHEY and SMNVEV (reference sequence). CDR3 length: 12 residues.

The chain uses TRBV19 and TRBJ2-7, with 9 nucleotides matching TRBD1. Per germline, CDR1 LNHDA and CDR2 SQIVND (reference sequence). This CDR3 contains 13 residues. J gave up 4 bases and V 6 bases, and 4 bases lay outside the gene matches. The CDR3 sequence is CASSFGQGYEQYF. CDR3 DNA: TGTGCCAGTAGCTTCGGACAGGGGTACGAGCAGTACTTC.

This CDR3 reads CASWDYNNEQFF. In DNA, the CDR3 is TGTGCCAGCTGGGACTATAACAATGAGCAGTTCTTC. The chain joins TRBV6-5 to TRBJ2-1, with TRBD2 identical over 7 bases. CDR3 length: 12 residues. The germline V gene encodes CDR1 MNHEY and CDR2 SVGAGI. Unmatched junction bases numbered 3, after V lost 8 bases and J lost 5 bases.

The genes are TRBV5-1 and TRBJ2-2; D remains ambiguous. The CDR3 totals 15 residues. The germline V gene has CDR1 SGHRS and CDR2 YFSETQ. The V end lost 0 bases, the J end lost 0 bases, and 6 bases lay between the germline ends. The CDR3 DNA is TGCGCCAGCAGCTTGGCGGATTCGAACACCGGGGAGCTGTTTTTT. It is translated as CASSLADSNTGELFF.

V usage is TRBV25-1 and J usage is TRBJ2-7; no clear D gene. The CDR3 runs to 13 residues. V was pared by 4 bases and J by 2 bases, with 9 bases between. Germline assignment: CDR1 MGHDK and CDR2 SYGVNS. The DNA of the CDR3 is TGTGCCAGCAGTGTCGGCGGCACCTACGAGCAGTACTTC. Translated, it gives CASSVGGTYEQYF.

V and J are TRBV23-1 and TRBJ2-3; D possibly corresponds to TRBD2 (5 bases). TRBV23-1 is filed as an ORF, its function uncertain. The V end was cut by 7 bases, the J end by 1 base, with 18 bases between. The CDR3 covers 16 residues. The CDR3 is CASTQGRGKGTDTQYF. CDR3 bases: TGCGCCAGCACCCAAGGACGAGGGAAGGGCACAGATACGCAGTATTTT.

This chain connects TRBV7-2 to TRBJ2-5, with TRBD1 as a possible D gene (5 bases). Germline CDR1 and CDR2: SGHTA and FQGNSA. The length of the CDR3 is 13 residues. Deletions cut 0 bases from V and 7 bases from J, with 9 bases between. The CDR3, as DNA: TGTGCCAGCAGCTTAGCGGGGCCCTTGACCCAGTACTTC. It specifies CASSLAGPLTQYF.

The chain is built from TRBV5-6 and TRBJ2-7, with D perhaps matching TRBD1 (6 bases). With 5 bases removed from V and 6 bases from J, the gap between germline ends came to 12 bases. Germline values: CDR1 SGHDT, CDR2 YYEEEE. The CDR3 length is 12 residues. The CDR3 DNA reads as TGTGCCAGCAGAATGATGGGGGCCGAGCAGTACTTC. Its protein is CASRMMGAEQYF.

The chain couples TRBV2 to TRBJ1-2; maybe TRBD1 (5 bases). CDR1 SNHLY and CDR2 FYNNEI come from the germline V gene. This CDR3 has 15 amino acids. The V and J ends lost 3 bases and 2 bases respectively, with 13 bases between them. In DNA form, the CDR3 reads TGTGCCAGCAGTGACCCCCTACAGGTGAACTATGGCTACACCTTC. This encodes CASSDPLQVNYGYTF. The whole variable domain, filled in from reference TRBV2 and TRBJ1-2, reads EPEVTQTPSHQVTQMGQEVILRCVPISNHLYFYWYRQILGQKVEFLVSFYNNEISEKSEIFDDQFSVERPDGSNFTLKIRSTKLEDSAMYFCASSDPLQVNYGYTFGSGTRLTVV.

V gene TRBV6-5 combines with J gene TRBJ2-7; no definite D call. The CDR3 sequence is 16 residues long. The V gene lost 0 bases and the J gene lost 2 bases, with 14 bases spanning the gap. The germline CDR1 and CDR2 sequences are MNHEY and SVGAGI. DNA of the CDR3: TGTGCCAGCAGTTACTCGATAGGCGAGGCCACCTACGAGCAGTACTTC. Translating gives CASSYSIGEATYEQYF.

On this clone itself: The junction departs from germline at one end; a sequencing error may be responsible. V gene TRBV29-1 combines with J gene TRBJ2-3, with 9 bases identical to TRBD2. Per the germline V gene, CDR1 is SQVTM and CDR2 is ANQGSEA. The CDR3 is made up of 15 amino acids. CDR3 DNA sequence: TGCCGCGTTGCGGGGGGGGAGGGGCCCACAGATACGCAGTATTTT. This codes for CRVAGGEGPTDTQYF.

There are a few counts of this clone. The rearrangement uses TRBV2 and TRBJ2-7; D remains unclear. With 6 bases removed from V and 0 bases from J, the gap between germline ends came to 9 bases. CDR1 and CDR2 (germline): SNHLY, FYNNEI. This CDR3 spans 13 amino acids. The DNA of the CDR3 is TGTGCCAGCAGCTACCTGGGCTCCTACGAGCAGTACTTC. It specifies CASSYLGSYEQYF.

The chain uses TRBV27 and TRBJ2-7; D unresolved. Between the trimmed V and J ends, which lost 3 bases and 2 bases, there was a span of 11 bases. CDR3 length: 14 residues. CDR1 MNHEY and CDR2 SMNVEV come from the germline V gene (reference sequence). The CDR3 loop reads CASSFSALAYEQYF. The CDR3 DNA is TGTGCCAGCAGTTTTTCAGCCTTGGCCTACGAGCAGTACTTC.

This clone has only one observation. The chain is built from TRBV4-1 and TRBJ2-7, with D unclear. CDR1 MGHRA and CDR2 YSYEKL come from the germline V gene. The ends were cut back, 4 bases at V and 0 bases at J, with 10 bases in the middle. CDR3 length: 14 amino acids. As DNA, the CDR3 is TGCGCCAGCAGCCCGGTGGAGATCTCCTACGAGCAGTACTTC. Translated, it gives CASSPVEISYEQYF.

This clone came up a few times. The rearrangement uses TRBV6-5 and TRBJ2-3; D gene ambiguous. Germline loops: CDR1 MNHEY, CDR2 SVGAGI. V was clipped by 5 bases and J by 4 bases, with 13 bases between them. This CDR3 has 14 amino acids. CDR3 amino acids: CASSDFLPPDTQYF. The CDR3, as DNA: TGTGCCAGCAGTGATTTCCTCCCCCCAGATACGCAGTATTTT.

This clone was observed a handful of times. The chain employs TRBV4-2 and TRBJ2-5; 11 bases agree with TRBD2. J gave up 2 bases and V 2 bases, and 1 base lay outside the gene matches. The CDR3 has 15 residues. CDR1 is LGHNA and CDR2 is YNFKEQ in the germline V gene. CDR3 nucleotide sequence: TGTGCCAGCAGCCAACCTAGCGGGGGGCAAGAGACCCAGTACTTC. Encoded protein: CASSQPSGGQETQYF.

The V call is TRBV9, the J call TRBJ2-5, with D tentatively TRBD2 (5 bases). Germline V gives CDR1 SGDLS, CDR2 YYNGEE. CDR3 length: 13 amino acids. Trimming left V 0 bases short and J 5 bases short, with 8 bases between. The DNA of the CDR3 is TGTGCCAGCAGCGTAGGAGGGATCGAGACCCAGTACTTC. Protein product: CASSVGGIETQYF.